A single sample is the source of the 12 T cell receptor beta chains below, sequenced in a study of OX40 agonist ivuxolimab in advanced cancers. The library relied on the immunoSEQ multiplex PCR assay. The clones in this table, taken by TCRdb from immuneACCESS, are in-frame only. Not every clone is retained; where verified, under half of the shortfall comes from an unresolved V gene, and the cause of the rest is unknown. This sample lists 12,000 to 15,000 clones; more than 75% were detected once. The ten largest clones take up roughly 6.3% of the sample. The source material was CD4+ or CD8+ T cells sorted from blood, sampled in a trial of the OX40 agonist ivuxolimab. Receptor source: an adult with an advanced solid tumor such as melanoma, head and neck, liver or kidney cancer.

The J gene is TRBJ1-5, the V gene TRBV5-8; TRBD1 is a possible D gene (6 bases). The CDR3 has 14 amino acids. Germline V gives CDR1 SGHTS, CDR2 YDEGEE. V lost 5 bases to trimming and J lost 0 bases, with 9 bases between them. CDR3 DNA sequence: TGTGCCAGCAGGCGGGACACTAGCAATCAGCCCCAGCATTTT. Its translation is CASRRDTSNQPQHF.

The chain employs TRBV7-3 and TRBJ2-7, with no clear D. Trimming cost V 5 bases and J 1 base, with 9 bases left between them. Germline lookup yields CDR1 SGHTA and CDR2 FQGTGA. The CDR3 has 13 residues. The CDR3 region is CASSVGSSYEQYF. CDR3 nucleotide sequence: TGTGCCAGCAGCGTCGGATCGTCCTACGAGCAGTACTTC.

The chain combines TRBV5-1 with TRBJ1-1, with D unresolved. V was shortened by 2 bases and J by 1 base, with 6 bases between the two germline ends. Germline V gene lookup returns CDR1 SGHRS and CDR2 YFSETQ. The length of the CDR3 is 13 residues. CDR3 nucleotides: TGCGCCAGCAGCTTAGCGGGGAACACTGAAGCTTTCTTT. Amino acids: CASSLAGNTEAFF. Supplemented by reference TRBV5-1 and TRBJ1-1, the full variable domain reads KAGVTQTPRYLIKTRGQQVTLSCSPISGHRSVSWYQQTPGQGLQFLFEYFSETQRNKGNFPGRFSGRQFSNSRSEMNVSTLELGDSALYLCASSLAGNTEAFFGQGTRLTVV.

This clone was observed a single time. The chain combines TRBV6-1 with TRBJ2-7; TRBD1 matches 9 bases. There are 17 residues in the CDR3. Trimming took 2 bases from V and 3 from J; bases not matched to a gene: 11. From germline, CDR1 is MNHNS and CDR2 SASEGT. DNA of the CDR3: TGTGCCAGCAGTGAAAGTTCCCGGACAGGGGCCCTCTACGAGCAGTACTTC. It yields the protein CASSESSRTGALYEQYF.

The chain combines TRBV29-1 with TRBJ2-5; tentative D call: TRBD2 (6 bases). V was clipped by 7 bases and J by 5 bases, with 17 bases between them. The CDR3 extends over 13 amino acids. The germline gives CDR1 SQVTM, CDR2 ANQGSEA. CDR3 bases: TGCAGCGCTGTACGGACCGCGGGGGAGACCCAGTACTTC. Its protein is CSAVRTAGETQYF.

The J gene is TRBJ1-1, the V gene TRBV4-1; weak D call: TRBD1 (5 bases). V lost 0 bases and J 2 bases, leaving 7 bases between the germline ends. Looked up from germline, CDR1 is MGHRA and CDR2 is YSYEKL. This CDR3 has 14 residues. CDR3: CASSQEGTNTEAFF. The CDR3 bases are TGCGCCAGCAGCCAAGAGGGGACTAACACTGAAGCTTTCTTT.

This chain connects TRBV5-6 to TRBJ1-2, with D unresolved. Germline lookup yields CDR1 SGHDT and CDR2 YYEEEE. The CDR3 consists of 14 residues. V gave up 4 bases and J gave up 2 bases, with 12 bases separating them. The DNA for the CDR3 is TGTGCCAGCAGCAGGGAGGGTCCGAACTATGGCTACACCTTC. Its protein product is CASSREGPNYGYTF.

The chain uses TRBV6-1 and TRBJ2-1, with 9 bases that match TRBD2. V shed 4 bases, J shed 3 bases, and the junction held 7 bases outside the gene matches. There are 16 residues in the CDR3. From germline, CDR1 is MNHNS and CDR2 SASEGT. CDR3 residues: CASSGGGLAYYNEQFF. The CDR3 nucleotides read TGTGCCAGCAGTGGGGGCGGACTAGCGTACTACAATGAGCAGTTCTTC.

The J gene is TRBJ1-2, the V gene TRBV9; 10 bases align to TRBD1. V shed 3 bases, J shed 7 bases, and the junction held 9 bases outside the gene matches. CDR3 length equals 15 residues. Germline assignment: CDR1 SGDLS and CDR2 YYNGEE. CDR3 in amino acids: CASSARDRGEGGYTF. The CDR3 coding sequence is TGTGCCAGCAGCGCCCGGGACAGGGGTGAGGGTGGCTACACCTTC. The full variable domain, with the rest looked up from reference TRBV9 and TRBJ1-2, is DSGVTQTPKHLITATGQRVTLRCSPRSGDLSVYWYQQSLDQGLQFLIQYYNGEERAKGNILERFSAQQFPDLHSELNLSSLELGDSALYFCASSARDRGEGGYTFGSGTRLTVV.

J is TRBJ1-5 and V is TRBV7-8, with D tentatively TRBD1 (6 bases). The CDR3 consists of 17 residues. With 0 bases removed from V and 3 bases from J, the gap between germline ends came to 15 bases. Germline V gene lookup returns CDR1 SGHVS and CDR2 FQNEAQ. The CDR3 nucleotides read TGTGCCAGCAGCTTAGCGTTGAGGCAGGGGTACAATCAGCCCCAGCATTTT. As protein: CASSLALRQGYNQPQHF.

This rearrangement joins TRBV7-3 to TRBJ2-3; 9 bases fit TRBD2. Germline trimming cut 1 base from V and 4 bases from J; bases unmatched to any gene: 3. The CDR3 sequence is 15 residues long. Germline V gene lookup returns CDR1 SGHTA and CDR2 FQGTGA. DNA for the CDR3: TGTGCCAGCAGCTTAAGGCGGGGGGGCCCAGATACGCAGTATTTT. This translates into CASSLRRGGPDTQYF. Full variable domain (remainder filled in from reference TRBV7-3 and TRBJ2-3): GAGVSQTPSNKVTEKGKYVELRCDPISGHTALYWYRQSLGQGPEFLIYFQGTGAADDSGLPNDRFFAVRPEGSVSTLKIQRTERGDSAVYLCASSLRRGGPDTQYFGPGTRLTVL.

This chain connects TRBV10-3 to TRBJ1-1; tentatively, D is TRBD1 (6 bases). The CDR3 sequence is 15 residues long. Germline V gene lookup returns CDR1 ENHRY and CDR2 SYGVKD. V was trimmed by 6 bases and J by 3 bases, leaving 17 bases between them. CDR3 bases: TGTGCCATCAGCCGTGAGGAGGGGGGATACACTGAAGCTTTCTTT. It is translated as CAISREEGGYTEAFF.